The rows below give T cell receptor beta chains drawn from one sample of a study of T-cell memory formation after mild COVID-19. TCRdb reprocessed the 5' RACE reads via MiXCR and lists one record per CDR3 protein. The sample yields about 150,000 distinct CDR3 sequences, roughly 28% seen once. Sequencing was performed on PBMCs or a T cell subset sorted from them (not recorded which). These receptors were taken from an adult woman who had mild COVID-19 (a few samples of this study predate the infection). Cell type and time point are not known. Each CDR3 is given with its conserved first and last residue. The order of the fields is V gene, clone size, J gene, D gene, CDR3 protein, CDR3 DNA. A D gene is named only where the DNA matches it firmly. Clone size is given for some rows only: seen once, a few or many times, or a class if the clone is expanded.

TRBV5-1,few,TRBJ2-3,TRBD2,CASNPLLAGGTDTQYF,TGCGCCAGCAATCCGCTACTAGCGGGAGGCACAGATACGCAGTATTTT
TRBV4-1,few,TRBJ1-2,TRBD1,CASSPVTGEYGYTF,TGCGCCAGCAGCCCGGTGACAGGGGAATATGGCTACACCTTC
TRBV7-2,-,TRBJ2-1,-,CASTGDSSYNEQFF,TGTGCCAGCACCGGGGATAGCTCCTACAATGAGCAGTTCTTC
TRBV15,-,TRBJ1-4,TRBD1,CATSPDRERANEKLFF,TGTGCCACCAGCCCGGACAGGGAAAGGGCTAATGAAAAACTGTTTTTT
TRBV5-1,-,TRBJ2-7,TRBD2,CASSELAPSSYEQYF,TGCGCCAGCAGCGAACTAGCGCCGAGCTCCTACGAGCAGTACTTC
TRBV10-3,many,TRBJ2-7,TRBD1,CAISPGQGYEQYF,TGTGCCATCAGCCCGGGACAGGGCTACGAGCAGTACTTC
TRBV14,few,TRBJ1-2,TRBD1,CASSQDPRGRVGGYTF,TGTGCCAGCAGCCAAGATCCCAGGGGGCGCGTAGGTGGCTACACCTTC
TRBV12-3/TRBV12-4,-,TRBJ1-5,-,CASSPLQGSNQPQHF,TGTGCCAGCAGTCCCTTACAGGGAAGCAATCAGCCCCAGCATTTT
TRBV7-2,few,TRBJ2-5,-,CASSGGIRLGTQYF,TGTGCCAGCAGCGGCGGGATTCGCCTTGGGACCCAGTACTTC
TRBV7-8,few,TRBJ2-7,-,CASSLGEVYEQYF,TGTGCCAGCAGCTTAGGGGAGGTATACGAGCAGTACTTC
TRBV7-9,many,TRBJ2-3,TRBD2,CASGPIAGVTDTQYF,TGTGCCAGCGGACCTATAGCGGGAGTCACAGATACGCAGTATTTT
TRBV20-1,few,TRBJ2-1,TRBD2,CSARDYPTSGRTHSYNEQFF,TGCAGTGCTAGAGATTACCCGACTAGCGGGAGGACGCACTCCTACAATGAGCAGTTCTTC
TRBV6-6,-,TRBJ2-3,-,CASSYSGLAADTQYF,TGTGCCAGCAGTTACTCTGGGCTAGCAGCAGATACGCAGTATTTT
TRBV9,-,TRBJ2-3,-,CASSVGPSTDTQYF,TGTGCCAGCAGCGTAGGACCCAGCACAGATACGCAGTATTTT
TRBV15,-,TRBJ2-7,-,CATSRDDYEQYF,TGTGCCACCAGCAGAGATGATTACGAGCAGTACTTC
TRBV7-2,few,TRBJ1-1,-,CASRTGTVNTEAFF,TGTGCCAGCAGAACCGGGACGGTAAACACTGAAGCTTTCTTT